One sample yielded the 27 T cell receptor beta chains listed below, sequenced in a study of cytomegalovirus exposure and HLA in healthy donors. Vbeta (60) and Jbeta (13) primers were used in the PCR. Method: immunoSEQ multiplex PCR; TCRdb's copy keeps in-frame clones and lacks some. The sample records over 150,000 clones, just under 80% being singletons. Sequenced material: PBMCs. The source is a woman between 45 and 65 years old in good health and CMV-seronegative.

This chain links TRBV28 with TRBJ2-1, with 11 bases lining up with TRBD2. Germline CDR1 and CDR2: MDHEN and SYDVKM. The CDR3 is 14 amino acids. The V segment lost 6 bases and the J segment 9 bases; nucleotides outside the gene matches: 7. This CDR3 is CASRNSGGVVEQFF. The CDR3 nucleotides read TGTGCCAGCAGGAATAGCGGGGGGGTCGTTGAGCAGTTCTTC.

The rearrangement links TRBV2 to TRBJ2-5; 11 bases map to TRBD1. Looked up from germline, CDR1 is SNHLY and CDR2 is FYNNEI. With 6 bases clipped from V and 5 bases from J, the junction kept 8 bases outside the gene matches. The CDR3 sequence is 15 residues long. CDR3 nucleotide sequence: TGTGCCAGCAGCCCCGGACAGGGGGCATGGGAGACCCAGTACTTC. Encoded protein: CASSPGQGAWETQYF.

The chain links TRBV9 to TRBJ2-1; tentatively, D is TRBD1 (6 bases). The germline V gene encodes CDR1 SGDLS and CDR2 YYNGEE. CDR3 size: 15 residues. The germline V and J ends were trimmed by 1 base and 9 bases, with 17 bases remaining between them. CDR3 DNA sequence: TGTGCCAGCAGCGTATTGGGGGCAGGGATAGGTGAGCAGTTCTTC. This translates into CASSVLGAGIGEQFF.

The gene calls are TRBV5-1 and TRBJ2-6; possible D gene TRBD2, 6 bases. Looked up from germline, CDR1 is SGHRS and CDR2 is YFSETQ. There are 15 residues in the CDR3. V gave up 1 base and J gave up 2 bases, with 7 bases separating them. The CDR3 coding sequence is TGCGCCAGCAGCTTGACGGGGGCTGGGGCCAACGTCCTGACTTTC. Amino acid sequence: CASSLTGAGANVLTF.

The V gene is TRBV6-6, the J gene TRBJ2-7; D remains unclear. Trimming removed 6 bases from V and 0 bases from J, with 12 bases in between. The CDR3 runs 14 residues. CDR1 and CDR2 from the germline V gene are MNHNY and SVGAGI (reference sequence). This chain's CDR3 is CASSQLRNSYEQYF. The CDR3, as DNA: TGTGCCAGCAGCCAGCTCAGGAACTCCTACGAGCAGTACTTC.

This clone has just one count. The chain employs TRBV7-2 and TRBJ2-1; tentative D call: TRBD2 (5 bases). Germline CDR1 reads SGHTA; CDR2 reads FQGNSA. Trimming stripped 1 base from V and 8 bases from J, with 15 bases between. This CDR3 spans 15 amino acids. CDR3 sequence (DNA): TGTGCCAGCAGCTTAGGAAGTAAGGTGCGGGATGAGCAGTTCTTC. Its translation: CASSLGSKVRDEQFF.

For the CDR3, the DNA is TGTGCCAGCAGCTTATCCCCGTGGGGAGGGGAGACCCAGTACTTC. Translated, it gives CASSLSPWGGETQYF. This chain links TRBV7-8 with TRBJ2-5; 7 bases line up with TRBD2. The V gene end was trimmed by 2 bases and the J gene end by 5 bases; junction bases not matched to a gene: 8. Looked up from germline, CDR1 is SGHVS and CDR2 is FQNEAQ. The CDR3 extends over 15 amino acids.

This chain connects TRBV28 to TRBJ1-4, with 7 bases that match TRBD1. J gave up 7 bases and V 5 bases, and 10 bases lay outside the gene matches. Germline V gene data show CDR1 as MDHEN and CDR2 as SYDVKM. The CDR3 loop spans 15 amino acids. CDR3 sequence: CASSDVNRGSEKLFF. CDR3 sequence (DNA): TGTGCCAGCAGTGATGTGAACAGGGGTTCTGAAAAACTGTTTTTT.

The V and J genes are TRBV4-1 and TRBJ1-1; the D gene is possibly TRBD1 (5 bases). In germline, CDR1 is MGHRA, CDR2 YSYEKL. The CDR3 spans 15 residues. V was shortened by 2 bases and J by 5 bases, with 15 bases between the two germline ends. CDR3 sequence (DNA): TGCGCCAGCAGCCAAATTGGTGGGAGGGGAACTGAAGCTTTCTTT. This encodes CASSQIGGRGTEAFF.

The CDR3 loop reads CASSLGGGYQPQHF. In nucleotides, the CDR3 is TGTGCCAGCAGCTTAGGCGGGGGTTATCAGCCCCAGCATTTT. The V call is TRBV5-5, the J call TRBJ1-5; weak D call: TRBD1 (5 bases). There are 14 residues in the CDR3. Per germline, CDR1 SGHKS and CDR2 YYEKEE (reference sequence). Trimming removed 2 bases from V and 5 bases from J, with 11 bases in between.

The chain has TRBV11-1 and TRBJ1-4, with D unclear. Germline CDR1 SGHAT, CDR2 FQDESV (reference sequence). This CDR3 contains 15 residues. V lost 5 bases, J lost 3 bases, and 13 bases lay in between. The CDR3 DNA is TGTGCCAGCAGCACCTCGACATTATCTAATGAAAAACTGTTTTTT. Translating it yields CASSTSTLSNEKLFF.

The genes are TRBV5-5 and TRBJ2-7; TRBD1 aligns across 7 bases. In germline, CDR1 is SGHKS, CDR2 YYEKEE (reference sequence). The CDR3 length is 15 residues. With 0 bases clipped from V and 2 bases from J, the junction kept 5 bases outside the gene matches. DNA for the CDR3: TGTGCCAGCAGCTTGGAGGGGCAGGGGGCCTACGAGCAGTACTTC. Protein product: CASSLEGQGAYEQYF. Supplemented by reference TRBV5-5 and TRBJ2-7, the full variable domain reads DAGVTQSPTHLIKTRGQQVTLRCSPISGHKSVSWYQQVLGQGPQFIFQYYEKEERGRGNFPDRFSARQFPNYSSELNVNALLLGDSALYLCASSLEGQGAYEQYFGPGTRLTVT.

The gene calls are TRBV7-2 and TRBJ2-5; D not certain. Germline assignment: CDR1 SGHTA and CDR2 FQGNSA. This CDR3 is built from 13 residues. The V and J ends lost 3 bases and 4 bases respectively, with 9 bases between them. This chain's CDR3 is CASSFRGAETQYF. CDR3 in DNA: TGTGCCAGCAGCTTTCGAGGCGCAGAGACCCAGTACTTC.

The V and J genes are TRBV11-3 and TRBJ1-6; D is ambiguous. Trimming left V 0 bases short and J 9 bases short, with 6 bases between. Germline lookup yields CDR1 SGHNT and CDR2 YENEEA. The CDR3 is made up of 13 amino acids. CDR3 bases: TGTGCCAGCAGCTTAGATCCCCGTTCACCCCTCCACTTT. Residues: CASSLDPRSPLHF.

This chain links TRBV5-1 with TRBJ1-5, with a tentative D call TRBD1 (5 bases). This CDR3 region has 14 residues. The germline gives CDR1 SGHRS, CDR2 YFSETQ. Between the trimmed V and J ends, which lost 2 bases and 4 bases, there was a span of 10 bases. The CDR3 DNA reads as TGCGCCAGCAGCTTTCAGGGAGGTAATCAGCCCCAGCATTTT. Protein: CASSFQGGNQPQHF.

The chain is built from TRBV4-1 and TRBJ1-3; TRBD1 agrees at 7 bases. CDR3 length equals 16 residues. The trim removed 5 bases at V and 3 bases at J, leaving 10 bases unmatched. The germline CDR1 and CDR2 sequences are MGHRA and YSYEKL. The DNA for the CDR3 is TGCGCCAGCAGCGACCCGACAGGGACGATTGGAAACACCATATATTTT. Translating it yields CASSDPTGTIGNTIYF.

This sequence joins TRBV4-3 and TRBJ2-7, with a weak D call TRBD2 (5 bases). Trimming pared 3 bases from V and 2 bases from J, leaving 17 bases between. The CDR3 is made up of 16 amino acids. Per the germline V gene, CDR1 is LGHNA and CDR2 is YSLEER. Written as DNA, the CDR3 is TGCGCCAGCAGCCACGAGGAGGCGGCGAAACCCTACGAGCAGTACTTC. Translating it yields CASSHEEAAKPYEQYF.

The chain recombines TRBV5-1 with TRBJ2-7; 7 bases fit TRBD1. Germline-derived CDR1 and CDR2 are SGHRS and YFSETQ. V trimming: 0 bases; J trimming: 4 bases; junction bases outside the gene matches: 4. This CDR3 is built from 14 residues. The DNA of the CDR3 is TGCGCCAGCAGCTTGGATCCAGGGGGATACGAGCAGTACTTC. It specifies CASSLDPGGYEQYF. Supplemented by reference TRBV5-1 and TRBJ2-7, the full variable domain reads KAGVTQTPRYLIKTRGQQVTLSCSPISGHRSVSWYQQTPGQGLQFLFEYFSETQRNKGNFPGRFSGRQFSNSRSEMNVSTLELGDSALYLCASSLDPGGYEQYFGPGTRLTVT.

The chain couples TRBV15 to TRBJ2-2, with TRBD2 matching 12 bases. This CDR3 contains 18 residues. J was trimmed by 4 bases and V by 0 bases; bases with no gene match: 6. In germline, CDR1 is LNHNV, CDR2 YYDKDF (reference sequence). This CDR3 is CATSRDLLAGGPTGELFF. The CDR3 bases are TGTGCCACCAGCAGAGATCTTCTAGCGGGAGGGCCCACCGGGGAGCTGTTTTTT.

The chain combines TRBV5-1 with TRBJ2-2; no reliable D call. The V end was cut by 0 bases, the J end by 6 bases, with 6 bases between. The CDR3 sequence is 13 residues long. CDR1 and CDR2 (germline): SGHRS, YFSETQ. CDR3 in amino acids: CASSLATAGELFF. The CDR3 DNA sequence: TGCGCCAGCAGCTTGGCCACGGCCGGGGAGCTGTTTTTT.

The V and J genes are TRBV7-9 and TRBJ2-1; 9 nucleotides match TRBD2. Germline V gene data show CDR1 as SEHNR and CDR2 as FQNEAQ (reference sequence). Trimming took 5 bases from V and 2 from J; bases not matched to a gene: 4. The CDR3 contains 15 residues. The CDR3 loop is CASSILAGTYNEQFF. The CDR3 DNA reads TGTGCCAGCAGCATTCTAGCGGGGACCTACAATGAGCAGTTCTTC.

The rearrangement links TRBV4-2 to TRBJ2-7; 9 positions agree with TRBD1. With 3 bases clipped from V and 1 base from J, the junction kept 10 bases outside the gene matches. CDR3 length: 17 amino acids. Per germline, CDR1 LGHNA and CDR2 YNFKEQ. CDR3 in amino acids: CASSQDPTGGGSYEQYF. For the CDR3, the DNA is TGTGCCAGCAGCCAGGACCCGACAGGGGGGGGATCCTACGAGCAGTACTTC.

This chain uses TRBV19 with TRBJ1-2; the D gene is possibly TRBD1 (5 bases). Germline CDR1 LNHDA, CDR2 SQIVND (reference sequence). The CDR3 has 14 residues. With 10 bases removed from V and 1 base from J, the gap between germline ends came to 16 bases. The CDR3 loop is CATLPAGINYGYTF. The CDR3 DNA reads TGTGCCACCCTTCCGGCAGGGATTAACTATGGCTACACCTTC. Full variable domain (missing parts from reference TRBV19 and TRBJ1-2): DGGITQSPKYLFRKEGQNVTLSCEQNLNHDAMYWYRQDPGQGLRLIYYSQIVNDFQKGDIAEGYSVSREKKESFPLTVTSAQKNPTAFYLCATLPAGINYGYTFGSGTRLTVV.

The chain employs TRBV30 and TRBJ2-3; weak D call: TRBD1 (6 bases). In germline, CDR1 is GTSNPN, CDR2 SVGIG (reference sequence). The CDR3 extends over 16 amino acids. With 1 base removed from V and 2 bases from J, the gap between germline ends came to 16 bases. CDR3 sequence (DNA): TGTGCCTGGAGTGATCAGGGGTCGTTGGACACAGATACGCAGTATTTT. It specifies CAWSDQGSLDTDTQYF.

This clone was counted once. V gene TRBV5-1 combines with J gene TRBJ2-5; TRBD2 might be the D (5 bases). The ends were cut back, 4 bases at V and 11 bases at J, with 15 bases in the middle. The germline V gene encodes CDR1 SGHRS and CDR2 YFSETQ. The CDR3 has 12 amino acids. CDR3 coding DNA: TGCGCCAGCAGCGACCCGCAGAGGGCGCAGTACTTC. Translation: CASSDPQRAQYF.

This clone appeared a few times. The CDR3 DNA reads as TGTGCCAGCAGCCCGGGACAGGGATCGCATGGGGCCAACGTCCTGACTTTC. Its translation: CASSPGQGSHGANVLTF. This chain uses TRBV7-9 with TRBJ2-6; TRBD1 matches 9 bases. Germline values: CDR1 SEHNR, CDR2 FQNEAQ (reference sequence). This CDR3 is 17 amino acids long. V shed 5 bases, J shed 3 bases, and the junction held 8 bases outside the gene matches. Combining the CDR3 with reference TRBV7-9 and TRBJ2-6 gives the whole variable domain DTGVSQNPRHKITKRGQNVTFRCDPISEHNRLYWYRQTLGQGPEFLTYFQNEAQLEKSRLLSDRFSAERPKGSFSTLEIQRTEQGDSAMYLCASSPGQGSHGANVLTFGAGSRLTVL.

V and J are TRBV27 and TRBJ2-7; tentative D call: TRBD2 (5 bases). The germline CDR1 and CDR2 sequences are MNHEY and SMNVEV (reference sequence). The CDR3 has 13 amino acids. Trimming removed 2 bases at V and 9 bases at J, with 14 bases between. CDR3 protein: CASSLNAGNAQYF. The DNA for the CDR3 is TGTGCCAGCAGTTTAAATGCGGGCAACGCGCAGTACTTC.